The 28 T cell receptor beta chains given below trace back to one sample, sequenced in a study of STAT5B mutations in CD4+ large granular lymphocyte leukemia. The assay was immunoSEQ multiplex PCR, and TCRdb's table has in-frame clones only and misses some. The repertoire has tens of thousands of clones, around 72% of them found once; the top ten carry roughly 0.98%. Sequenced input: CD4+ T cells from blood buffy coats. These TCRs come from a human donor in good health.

CDR3 DNA: TGTGCCAGTAGTATATCCCGCCCGGCAGCCAGTAATGAAAAACTGTTTTTT. This translates into CASSISRPAASNEKLFF. This chain links TRBV19 with TRBJ1-4; no clear D gene. Germline V gene data show CDR1 as LNHDA and CDR2 as SQIVND (reference sequence). This CDR3 is built from 17 residues. Deletions cut 2 bases from V and 4 bases from J, with 17 bases between.

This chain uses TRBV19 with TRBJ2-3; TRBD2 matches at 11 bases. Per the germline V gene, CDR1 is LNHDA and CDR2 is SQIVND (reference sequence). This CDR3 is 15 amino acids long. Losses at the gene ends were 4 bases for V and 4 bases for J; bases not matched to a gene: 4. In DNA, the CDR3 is TGTGCCAGTAGTACCGTAGCGGGGGGGTCAGATACGCAGTATTTT. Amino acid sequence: CASSTVAGGSDTQYF.

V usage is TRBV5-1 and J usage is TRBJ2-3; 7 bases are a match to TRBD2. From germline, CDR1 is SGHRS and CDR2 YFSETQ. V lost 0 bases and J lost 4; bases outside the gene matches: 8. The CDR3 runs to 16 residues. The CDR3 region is CASSLDGTRGADTQYF. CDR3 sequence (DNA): TGCGCCAGCAGCTTGGACGGTACTCGGGGGGCAGATACGCAGTATTTT.

This CDR3 is CASSLHSSLEQYF. Written as DNA, the CDR3 is TGTGCCAGCAGTTTGCATTCTTCTCTCGAGCAGTACTTC. V gene TRBV28 combines with J gene TRBJ2-7, with D hard to call. The CDR3 runs 13 residues. V lost 3 bases and J 6 bases, leaving 12 bases between the germline ends. Germline-derived CDR1 and CDR2 are MDHEN and SYDVKM.

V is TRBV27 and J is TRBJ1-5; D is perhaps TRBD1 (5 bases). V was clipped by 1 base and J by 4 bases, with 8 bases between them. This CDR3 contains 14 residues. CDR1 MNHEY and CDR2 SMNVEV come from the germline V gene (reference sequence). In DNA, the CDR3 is TGTGCCAGCAGTTTATGGGGGACTAATCAGCCCCAGCATTTT. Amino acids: CASSLWGTNQPQHF.

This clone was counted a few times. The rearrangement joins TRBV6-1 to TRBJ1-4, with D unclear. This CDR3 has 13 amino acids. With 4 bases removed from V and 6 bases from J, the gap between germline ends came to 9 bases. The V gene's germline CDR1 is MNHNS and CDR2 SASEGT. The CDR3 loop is CASSVRLDEKLFF. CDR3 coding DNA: TGTGCCAGCAGTGTACGACTGGATGAAAAACTGTTTTTT.

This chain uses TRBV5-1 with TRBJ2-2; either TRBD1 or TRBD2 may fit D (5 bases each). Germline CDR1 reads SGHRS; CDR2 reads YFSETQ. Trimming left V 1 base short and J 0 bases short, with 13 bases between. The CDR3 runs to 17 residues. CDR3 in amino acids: CASSLLVQGPNTGELFF. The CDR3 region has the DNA TGCGCCAGCAGCTTGTTAGTGCAGGGACCGAACACCGGGGAGCTGTTTTTT.

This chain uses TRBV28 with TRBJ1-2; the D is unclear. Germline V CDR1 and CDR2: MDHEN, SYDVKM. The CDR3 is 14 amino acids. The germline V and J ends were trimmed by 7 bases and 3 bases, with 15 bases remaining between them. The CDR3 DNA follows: TGTGCCAGCACTCCGTCGAACAGCTACTATGGCTACACCTTC. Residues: CASTPSNSYYGYTF.

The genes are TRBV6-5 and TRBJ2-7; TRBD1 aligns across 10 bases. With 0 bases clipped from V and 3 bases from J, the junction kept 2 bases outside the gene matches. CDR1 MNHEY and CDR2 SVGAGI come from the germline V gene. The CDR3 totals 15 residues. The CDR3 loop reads CASSYSGQGIYEQYF. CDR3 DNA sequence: TGTGCCAGCAGTTACTCGGGACAGGGGATCTACGAGCAGTACTTC.

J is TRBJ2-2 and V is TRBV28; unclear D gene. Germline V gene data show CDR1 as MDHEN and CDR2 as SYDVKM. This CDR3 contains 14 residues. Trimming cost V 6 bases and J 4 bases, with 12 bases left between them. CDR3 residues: CASRGGYGTGELFF. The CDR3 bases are TGTGCCAGCAGGGGTGGCTATGGCACCGGGGAGCTGTTTTTT.

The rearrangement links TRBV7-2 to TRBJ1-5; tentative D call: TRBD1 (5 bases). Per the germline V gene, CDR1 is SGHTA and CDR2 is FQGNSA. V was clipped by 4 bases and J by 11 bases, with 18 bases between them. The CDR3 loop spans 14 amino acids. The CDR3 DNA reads TGTGCCAGCAGCTCGGGGACCTCGGGGGGGGCCCAGCATTTT. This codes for CASSSGTSGGAQHF.

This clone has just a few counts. The CDR3 here is CASSIPPPNTEAFF. DNA for the CDR3: TGTGCCAGTAGTATCCCGCCCCCGAACACTGAAGCTTTCTTT. The rearrangement joins TRBV19 to TRBJ1-1; D is undetermined. The CDR3 loop spans 14 amino acids. From germline, CDR1 is LNHDA and CDR2 SQIVND (reference sequence). V shed 3 bases and J shed 1 base, with 9 bases lying between them.

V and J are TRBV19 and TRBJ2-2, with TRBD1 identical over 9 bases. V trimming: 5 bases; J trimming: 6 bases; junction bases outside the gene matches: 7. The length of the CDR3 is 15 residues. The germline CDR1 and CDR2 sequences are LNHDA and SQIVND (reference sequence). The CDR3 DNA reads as TGTGCCAGTAGTGCACGGGACAGGGACGCCGGGGAGCTGTTTTTT. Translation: CASSARDRDAGELFF.

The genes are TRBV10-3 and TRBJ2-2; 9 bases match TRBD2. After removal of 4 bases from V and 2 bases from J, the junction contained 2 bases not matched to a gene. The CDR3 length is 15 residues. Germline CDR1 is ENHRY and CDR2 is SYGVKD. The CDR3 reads CAISGGLANTGELFF. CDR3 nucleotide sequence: TGTGCCATCAGTGGGGGACTAGCAAACACCGGGGAGCTGTTTTTT.

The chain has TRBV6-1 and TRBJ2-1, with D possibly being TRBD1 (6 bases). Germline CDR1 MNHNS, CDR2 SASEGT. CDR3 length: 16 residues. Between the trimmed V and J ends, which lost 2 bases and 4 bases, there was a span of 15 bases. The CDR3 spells CASSEFVRGIYNEQFF. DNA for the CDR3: TGTGCCAGCAGTGAATTCGTCAGGGGCATATACAATGAGCAGTTCTTC.

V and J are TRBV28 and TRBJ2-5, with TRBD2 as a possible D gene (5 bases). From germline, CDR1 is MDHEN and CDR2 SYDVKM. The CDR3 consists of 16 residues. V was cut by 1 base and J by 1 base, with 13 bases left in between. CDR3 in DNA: TGTGCCAGCAGTTTATTGGGAACCGGGGTCCAAGAGACCCAGTACTTC. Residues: CASSLLGTGVQETQYF.

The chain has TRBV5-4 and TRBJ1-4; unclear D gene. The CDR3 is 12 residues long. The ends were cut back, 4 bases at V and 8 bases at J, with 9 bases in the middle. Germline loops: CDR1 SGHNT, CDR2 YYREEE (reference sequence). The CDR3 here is CASSDISEKLFF. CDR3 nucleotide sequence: TGTGCCAGCAGCGATATCAGCGAAAAACTGTTTTTT.

The CDR3 coding sequence is TGTGCCAGCTCAGTGACAGAAGCCTACGAGCAGTACGTC. It is translated as CASSVTEAYEQYV. The V and J genes are TRBV18 and TRBJ2-7; maybe TRBD1 (5 bases). Trimming removed 5 bases at V and 2 bases at J, with 10 bases between. Germline CDR1 and CDR2: KGHSH and LQKENI. The CDR3 sequence is 13 residues long.

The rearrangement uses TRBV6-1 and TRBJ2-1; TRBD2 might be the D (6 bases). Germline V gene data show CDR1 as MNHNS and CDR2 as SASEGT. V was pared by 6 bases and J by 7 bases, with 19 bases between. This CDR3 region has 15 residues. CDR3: CASRSRGTPGNEQFF. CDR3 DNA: TGTGCCAGCAGGTCGAGAGGGACTCCAGGGAATGAGCAGTTCTTC.

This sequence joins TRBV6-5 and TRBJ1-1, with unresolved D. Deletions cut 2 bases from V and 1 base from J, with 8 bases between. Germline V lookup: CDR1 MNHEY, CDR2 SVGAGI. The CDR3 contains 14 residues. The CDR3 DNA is TGTGCCAGCAGTTACCTAGATTGGAACACTGAAGCTTTCTTT. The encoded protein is CASSYLDWNTEAFF.

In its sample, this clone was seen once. In DNA, the CDR3 is TGCGCCAGCAGCCAAGTGGGACGGGGTTTTCGCGGGGGAAACACCATATATTTT. Translated, it gives CASSQVGRGFRGGNTIYF. This chain connects TRBV4-1 to TRBJ1-3, with D perhaps TRBD1 (5 bases). V gave up 1 base and J gave up 4 bases, with 20 bases separating them. The CDR3 is made up of 18 amino acids. From germline, CDR1 is MGHRA and CDR2 YSYEKL.

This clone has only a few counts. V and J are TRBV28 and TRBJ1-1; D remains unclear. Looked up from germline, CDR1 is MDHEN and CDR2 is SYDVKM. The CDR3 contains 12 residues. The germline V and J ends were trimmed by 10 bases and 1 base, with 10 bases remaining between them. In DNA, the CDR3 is TGTGCCATCTCCGTGGCGAACACTGAAGCTTTCTTT. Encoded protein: CAISVANTEAFF.

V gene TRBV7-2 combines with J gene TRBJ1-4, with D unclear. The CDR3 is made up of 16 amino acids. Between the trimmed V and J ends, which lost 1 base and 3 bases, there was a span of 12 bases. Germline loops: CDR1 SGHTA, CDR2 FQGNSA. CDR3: CASSLGPNGPNEKLFF. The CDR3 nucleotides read TGTGCCAGCAGCTTAGGGCCAAACGGGCCTAATGAAAAACTGTTTTTT.

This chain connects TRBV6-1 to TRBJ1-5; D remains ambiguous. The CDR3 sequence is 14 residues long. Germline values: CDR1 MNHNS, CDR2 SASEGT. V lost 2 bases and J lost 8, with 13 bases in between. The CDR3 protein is CASSETPRREPQHF. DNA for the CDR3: TGTGCCAGCAGTGAAACCCCCCGGCGGGAGCCCCAGCATTTT.

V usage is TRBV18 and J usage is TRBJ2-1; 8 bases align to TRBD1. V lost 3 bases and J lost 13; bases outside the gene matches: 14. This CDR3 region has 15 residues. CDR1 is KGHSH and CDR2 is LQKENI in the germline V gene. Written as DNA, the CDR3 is TGTGCCAGCTCACCTGGACAGGGTCGTACGGTCCCCCAGTTCTTC. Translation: CASSPGQGRTVPQFF. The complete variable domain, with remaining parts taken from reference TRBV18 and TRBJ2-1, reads NAGVMQNPRHLVRRRGQEARLRCSPMKGHSHVYWYRQLPEEGLKFMVYLQKENIIDESGMPKERFSAEFPKEGPSILRIQQVVRGDSAAYFCASSPGQGRTVPQFFGPGTRLTVL.

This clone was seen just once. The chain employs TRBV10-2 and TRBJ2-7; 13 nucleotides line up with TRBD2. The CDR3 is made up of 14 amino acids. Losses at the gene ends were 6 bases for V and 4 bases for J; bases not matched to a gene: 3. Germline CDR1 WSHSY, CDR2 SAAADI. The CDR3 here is CASRLAGGPYEQYF. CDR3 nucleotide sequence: TGCGCCAGCAGACTAGCGGGAGGGCCATACGAGCAGTACTTC.

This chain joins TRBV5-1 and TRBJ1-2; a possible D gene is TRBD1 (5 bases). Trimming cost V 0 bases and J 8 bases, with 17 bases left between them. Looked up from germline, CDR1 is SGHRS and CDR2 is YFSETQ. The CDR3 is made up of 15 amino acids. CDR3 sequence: CASSLGMGRVDGYTF. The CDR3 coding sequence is TGCGCCAGCAGCTTGGGAATGGGCAGGGTGGACGGCTACACCTTC.

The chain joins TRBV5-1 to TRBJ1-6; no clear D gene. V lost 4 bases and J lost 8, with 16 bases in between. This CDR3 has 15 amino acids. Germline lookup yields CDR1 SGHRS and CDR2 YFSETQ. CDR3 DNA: TGCGCCAGCAGCATCCGGCTCGGCGGGGATTCACCCCTCCACTTT. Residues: CASSIRLGGDSPLHF.